The 32 T cell receptor beta chains reported below all come from one sample, sequenced in a study of beta chain features in type 1 diabetes. Sequencing targeted expressed TCRB transcripts, as all isolated RNA had been reverse transcribed. Measured with immunoSEQ multiplex PCR; TCRdb has only the in-frame clones, and not every one. The sample has approximately 100,000 clones, almost 40% seen once; the top ten hold over 0.065%. The material sequenced was stem cell memory CD4+ T cells from blood. The source is a woman aged 18-29 years in good health.

This clone was seen a few times. The gene calls are TRBV30 and TRBJ1-1; D might be TRBD1 (6 bases). Germline loops: CDR1 GTSNPN, CDR2 SVGIG (reference sequence). The CDR3 extends over 17 amino acids. The V and J ends lost 1 base and 4 bases respectively, with 22 bases between them. The CDR3 nucleotides are TGTGCCTGGAGTGATCCCTTACGGGGGGCGCATGGCACTGAAGCTTTCTTT. This gives the protein CAWSDPLRGAHGTEAFF.

The V and J genes are TRBV7-2 and TRBJ2-5; TRBD2 agrees at 8 bases. V shed 5 bases, J shed 0 bases, and the junction held 8 bases outside the gene matches. There are 16 residues in the CDR3. Germline CDR1 is SGHTA and CDR2 is FQGNSA. The CDR3 region has the DNA TGTGCCAGCAGCCCATTCGGGGGGGTGTACCAAGAGACCCAGTACTTC. It encodes CASSPFGGVYQETQYF.

The V and J genes are TRBV14 and TRBJ1-1, with D possibly matching TRBD1 (5 bases). The germline V and J ends were trimmed by 4 bases and 0 bases, with 15 bases remaining between them. The length of the CDR3 is 16 residues. From germline, CDR1 is SGHDN and CDR2 FVKESK. The CDR3 reads CASSRHGGIVNTEAFF. In DNA, the CDR3 is TGTGCCAGCAGCCGTCACGGGGGGATAGTGAACACTGAAGCTTTCTTT.

A few counts support this clone. The chain recombines TRBV5-4 with TRBJ1-5; tentatively, D is TRBD1 (6 bases). The CDR3 runs to 13 residues. The germline CDR1 and CDR2 sequences are SGHNT and YYREEE (reference sequence). V was cut by 7 bases and J by 3 bases, with 11 bases left in between. CDR3 coding DNA: TGTGCCAGCGCCCCAGGGGCCAATCAGCCCCAGCATTTT. The encoded protein is CASAPGANQPQHF.

The J gene is TRBJ2-7, the V gene TRBV25-1, with TRBD1 matching 9 bases. J gave up 5 bases and V 3 bases, and 8 bases lay outside the gene matches. The CDR3 totals 15 residues. Germline CDR1 is MGHDK and CDR2 is SYGVNS. CDR3 bases: TGTGCCAGCAGTGATTACTCCCGGGACAGGGACGAGCAGTACTTC. Translating it yields CASSDYSRDRDEQYF.

This rearrangement joins TRBV27 to TRBJ1-1; the D gene is possibly TRBD1 (6 bases). The CDR3 runs to 15 residues. The germline V gene encodes CDR1 MNHEY and CDR2 SMNVEV (reference sequence). Trimming stripped 1 base from V and 1 base from J, with 10 bases between. Here the CDR3 DNA reads TGTGCCAGCAGTTTATTGAGGGGGAGGAACACTGAAGCTTTCTTT. This codes for CASSLLRGRNTEAFF.

The genes are TRBV7-9 and TRBJ1-5, with 8 bases matching TRBD1. The CDR3 consists of 13 residues. The J segment lost 5 bases and the V segment lost 7 bases, leaving 4 bases of the junction unmatched. Per the germline V gene, CDR1 is SEHNR and CDR2 is FQNEAQ (reference sequence). The CDR3 spells CASTGTGDQPQHF. For the CDR3, the DNA is TGTGCCAGCACCGGGACAGGAGATCAGCCCCAGCATTTT.

This chain uses TRBV11-2 with TRBJ2-5; 13 positions agree with TRBD2. This CDR3 has 15 amino acids. Unmatched junction bases numbered 3, after V lost 6 bases and J lost 2 bases. CDR1 and CDR2 (germline): SGHAT, FQNNGV. CDR3 DNA: TGTGCCAGCAGGACTAGCGGGAGGCTACAAGAGACCCAGTACTTC. It specifies CASRTSGRLQETQYF. Using reference TRBV11-2 and TRBJ2-5 for the parts outside the CDR3, the full variable domain is EAGVAQSPRYKIIEKRQSVAFWCNPISGHATLYWYQQILGQGPKLLIQFQNNGVVDDSQLPKDRFSAERLKGVDSTLKIQPAKLEDSAVYLCASRTSGRLQETQYFGPGTRLLVL.

The rearrangement joins TRBV5-1 to TRBJ2-5, with D possibly TRBD1 on 5 matching bases. Trimming pared 6 bases from V and 4 bases from J, leaving 7 bases between. The CDR3 contains 11 residues. Germline CDR1 and CDR2: SGHRS and YFSETQ. CDR3 in amino acids: CASKDIETQYF. In DNA, the CDR3 is TGCGCCAGCAAGGACATAGAGACCCAGTACTTC. The full variable domain, its missing parts supplied by reference TRBV5-1 and TRBJ2-5, is KAGVTQTPRYLIKTRGQQVTLSCSPISGHRSVSWYQQTPGQGLQFLFEYFSETQRNKGNFPGRFSGRQFSNSRSEMNVSTLELGDSALYLCASKDIETQYFGPGTRLLVL.

The CDR3 sequence: CAWRLTGVPGQPQHF. CDR3 DNA sequence: TGTGCCTGGAGGCTAACGGGGGTTCCAGGGCAGCCCCAGCATTTT. This chain uses TRBV30 with TRBJ1-5; weak D call: TRBD1 (5 bases). The CDR3 is made up of 15 amino acids. Germline assignment: CDR1 GTSNPN and CDR2 SVGIG (reference sequence). V was pared by 3 bases and J by 7 bases, with 19 bases between.

This chain connects TRBV30 to TRBJ2-2; a weak D match, TRBD2 (7 bases). Trimming left V 4 bases short and J 6 bases short, with 9 bases between. Germline V gives CDR1 GTSNPN, CDR2 SVGIG (reference sequence). The CDR3 runs 12 residues. DNA of the CDR3: TGTGCCTGGAAGGGGGGGGCCGGGGAGCTGTTTTTT. The encoded protein is CAWKGGAGELFF. The full variable domain, rest sourced from reference TRBV30 and TRBJ2-2, is SQTIHQWPATLVQPVGSPLSLECTVEGTSNPNLYWYRQAAGRGLQLLFYSVGIGQISSEVPQNLSASRPQDRQFILSSKKLLLSDSGFYLCAWKGGAGELFFGEGSRLTVL.

This clone was found a few times. The chain joins TRBV5-1 to TRBJ2-1, with 9 nucleotides matching TRBD1. V was clipped by 4 bases and J by 8 bases; unmatched bases: 7. This CDR3 has 14 residues. In germline, CDR1 is SGHRS, CDR2 YFSETQ. CDR3 bases: TGCGCCAGCAGCCGGGGACAGGGTATCGATGAGCAGTTCTTC. It translates to CASSRGQGIDEQFF.

CDR3 sequence reads: CASSLELAANTEAFF. The CDR3 DNA reads as TGTGCCAGCAGCTTGGAGCTCGCGGCGAACACTGAAGCTTTCTTT. The chain combines TRBV5-4 with TRBJ1-1, with D uncertain. V was pared by 0 bases and J by 1 base, with 10 bases between. The CDR3 is 15 residues long. The germline CDR1 and CDR2 sequences are SGHNT and YYREEE (reference sequence).

This clone has a handful of counts. V is TRBV18 and J is TRBJ2-7; D is perhaps TRBD2 (6 bases). The CDR3 is 15 amino acids. From germline, CDR1 is KGHSH and CDR2 LQKENI. The V end lost 1 base, the J end lost 1 base, and 11 bases lay between the germline ends. DNA of the CDR3: TGTGCCAGCTCACCACGATCGGGAGATTCCTACGAGCAGTACTTC. Its protein product is CASSPRSGDSYEQYF.

The chain employs TRBV10-3 and TRBJ2-2, with D possibly TRBD2 on 5 matching bases. V shed 2 bases and J shed 6 bases, with 16 bases lying between them. This CDR3 comprises 16 residues. Germline V CDR1 and CDR2: ENHRY, SYGVKD. The CDR3: CAISEPEGSESGELFF. The CDR3 coding sequence is TGTGCCATCAGTGAGCCGGAAGGGAGTGAGTCCGGGGAGCTGTTTTTT.

The rearrangement links TRBV5-4 to TRBJ1-4; D perhaps matches TRBD1 (5 bases). This CDR3 region has 17 residues. CDR1 and CDR2 from the germline V gene are SGHNT and YYREEE (reference sequence). The V and J ends lost 1 base and 0 bases respectively, with 13 bases between them. This chain's CDR3 is CASSLIGGGATNEKLFF. As DNA, the CDR3 is TGTGCCAGCAGCTTGATCGGAGGAGGGGCAACTAATGAAAAACTGTTTTTT.

V gene TRBV5-4 combines with J gene TRBJ2-7, with D perhaps TRBD2 (6 bases). CDR3 length equals 17 residues. Trimming took 3 bases from V and 2 from J, leaving 21 bases between them. Germline lookup yields CDR1 SGHNT and CDR2 YYREEE (reference sequence). The CDR3, as DNA: TGTGCCAGCAGCTCCGACCCGGGGCGGGAATCCACCTACGAGCAGTACTTC. Amino acid sequence: CASSSDPGRESTYEQYF.

V is TRBV30 and J is TRBJ2-5, with D possibly matching TRBD2 (6 bases). Looked up from germline, CDR1 is GTSNPN and CDR2 is SVGIG (reference sequence). The germline V and J ends were trimmed by 1 base and 7 bases, with 16 bases remaining between them. CDR3 size: 14 residues. The CDR3: CAWSATVTGGTQYF. Here the CDR3 DNA reads TGTGCCTGGAGTGCGACTGTCACCGGGGGGACCCAGTACTTC.

This chain uses TRBV5-1 with TRBJ2-5, with 7 bases that match TRBD2. Judging by the DNA end, TRBJ2-7 fits better; the J call may be wrong. Germline loops: CDR1 SGHRS, CDR2 YFSETQ. There are 13 residues in the CDR3. CDR3 in amino acids: CASSLAGPYEQYF. For the CDR3, the DNA is TGCGCCAGCAGTTTAGCGGGCCCCTACGAGCAGTACTTC.

The chain joins TRBV28 to TRBJ1-1, with 7 positions matching TRBD1. CDR3 size: 15 residues. Unmatched junction bases numbered 7, after V lost 6 bases and J lost 0 bases. Per the germline V gene, CDR1 is MDHEN and CDR2 is SYDVKM. For the CDR3, the DNA is TGTGCCAGCAGCCGACAGGGCGGTTTGAACACTGAAGCTTTCTTT. This codes for CASSRQGGLNTEAFF.

This clone was counted between two and nine times. V is TRBV7-6 and J is TRBJ2-2; 7 bases fit TRBD1. The J segment lost 5 bases and the V segment lost 5 bases, leaving 8 bases of the junction unmatched. This CDR3 is 15 amino acids long. Germline values: CDR1 SGHVS, CDR2 FNYEAQ. CDR3 DNA sequence: TGTGCCAGCAGCCCCTGGACAGGACCAACCGGGGAGCTGTTTTTT. This codes for CASSPWTGPTGELFF.

This clone was found a few times. This CDR3 reads CASSLRTSGTTGELFF. The CDR3 nucleotides read TGTGCCAGCTCACTCCGGACTAGCGGGACCACCGGGGAGCTGTTTTTT. The genes are TRBV18 and TRBJ2-2, with 12 bases fitting TRBD2. Germline trimming cut 4 bases from V and 4 bases from J; bases unmatched to any gene: 4. Germline V gene data show CDR1 as KGHSH and CDR2 as LQKENI. CDR3 size: 16 residues.

This chain connects TRBV7-8 to TRBJ1-1; no reliable D call. Germline-derived CDR1 and CDR2 are SGHVS and FQNEAQ. V lost 4 bases and J 0 bases, leaving 6 bases between the germline ends. The CDR3 extends over 13 amino acids. The CDR3 loop is CASSYTVNTEAFF. The CDR3 bases are TGTGCCAGCAGCTATACTGTGAACACTGAAGCTTTCTTT.

The V gene is TRBV28, the J gene TRBJ1-4; TRBD1 is a possible D gene (6 bases). The ends were cut back, 5 bases at V and 1 base at J, with 11 bases in the middle. The germline V gene has CDR1 MDHEN and CDR2 SYDVKM. CDR3 length equals 15 residues. The CDR3 DNA reads TGTGCCAGCAGTCTAGGGGGGGGAACTAATGAAAAACTGTTTTTT. This encodes CASSLGGGTNEKLFF.

This rearrangement joins TRBV2 to TRBJ2-3; D is undetermined. The CDR3 runs 11 residues. Between the trimmed V and J ends, which lost 5 bases and 4 bases, there was a span of 4 bases. CDR1 and CDR2 from the germline V gene are SNHLY and FYNNEI. Written as DNA, the CDR3 is TGTGCCAGCAGTACGGCAGATACGCAGTATTTT. As protein: CASSTADTQYF.

V and J are TRBV7-2 and TRBJ2-7, with 8 positions matching TRBD2. J lost 7 bases, V lost 5 bases, and 16 bases had no gene match. The CDR3 loop spans 16 amino acids. Germline values: CDR1 SGHTA, CDR2 FQGNSA. The CDR3 DNA sequence: TGTGCCAGCAGCCTAGGGACTAGTCCAGCCACCGGGGAGCAGTACTTC. Residues: CASSLGTSPATGEQYF.

The V and J genes are TRBV7-2 and TRBJ2-1; possibly TRBD2 for D (5 bases). Germline CDR1 and CDR2: SGHTA and FQGNSA. V was clipped by 0 bases and J by 13 bases, with 16 bases between them. The CDR3 sequence is 14 residues long. The CDR3 sequence: CASSLARASHSQFF. CDR3 nucleotide sequence: TGTGCCAGCAGCTTAGCGCGGGCTAGCCACAGCCAGTTCTTC.

The chain is built from TRBV6-6 and TRBJ2-5; 8 bases line up with TRBD2. Per germline, CDR1 MNHNY and CDR2 SVGAGI (reference sequence). CDR3 size: 16 residues. Losses at the gene ends were 10 bases for V and 5 bases for J; bases not matched to a gene: 18. In DNA, the CDR3 is TGTGCCACCTCGGATAGCGGGATTGGAATGGGGGAGACCCAGTACTTC. Residues: CATSDSGIGMGETQYF.

The chain couples TRBV21-1 to TRBJ2-4; no check of the table's D call, TRBD1, against the DNA was made. TRBV21-1 is a pseudogene locus. The CDR3 runs 17 residues. The CDR3 is CASSNSSGGAAKNIQYF. DNA of the CDR3: TGTGCCAGCAGCAACTCTTCAGGGGGCGCAGCCAAAAACATTCAGTACTTC.

The chain carries TRBV29-1 and TRBJ1-2; 7 bases agree with TRBD1. V shed 2 bases, J shed 7 bases, and the junction held 7 bases outside the gene matches. The germline gives CDR1 SQVTM, CDR2 ANQGSEA. CDR3 length: 13 residues. The CDR3 protein is CSVERGRAAGYTF. DNA for the CDR3: TGCAGCGTTGAAAGGGGGCGGGCCGCTGGCTACACCTTC. The full variable domain, rest sourced from reference TRBV29-1 and TRBJ1-2, is SAVISQKPSRDICQRGTSLTIQCQVDSQVTMMFWYRQQPGQSLTLIATANQGSEATYESGFVIDKFPISRPNLTFSTLTVSNMSPEDSSIYLCSVERGRAAGYTFGSGTRLTVV.

Only a few counts were recorded for this clone. The CDR3 here is CASSLTTGGHNQPQHF. CDR3 nucleotide sequence: TGTGCCAGCAGCCTTACAACAGGGGGTCACAATCAGCCCCAGCATTTT. The chain recombines TRBV7-8 with TRBJ1-5, with 8 nucleotides matching TRBD1. V was clipped by 5 bases and J by 3 bases; unmatched bases: 9. Germline CDR1 is SGHVS and CDR2 is FQNEAQ. This CDR3 has 16 residues.

In its sample, this clone was seen a few times. The V call is TRBV28, the J call TRBJ2-5; D gene unclear. V dropped 5 bases and J dropped 12 bases, with 13 bases sitting between them. This CDR3 has 11 amino acids. The V gene's germline CDR1 is MDHEN and CDR2 SYDVKM. The DNA of the CDR3 is TGTGCCAGCAGTCTCCGGCACTACAAGTACTTC. This gives the protein CASSLRHYKYF.